A selection of T cell receptor beta chains follows, all from one sample in a study of blood T cell repertoires in COVID-19. Sequencing used immunoSEQ multiplex PCR; TCRdb keeps in-frame clones, though not all of them. This table has roughly 200,000 clones, over 75% appearing once. Sequences were obtained from peripheral blood. The receptors shown here come from a man in his forties or fifties who had recovered from COVID-19. Both conserved end residues are part of each CDR3. D genes are given only for firm matches. Some rows have no size entry. The others give once, few or many, or a class for an expanded clone.

TRBJ1-1 | - | - | TRBV19 | TGTGCCAGTAGTATAGACAGGGGCGCAGGGACTGAAGCTTTCTTT | CASSIDRGAGTEAFF
TRBJ1-2 | - | - | TRBV19 | TGTGCCAGTAGGGAACAGGGTGCTAACTATGGCTACACCTTC | CASREQGANYGYTF
TRBJ2-3 | - | - | TRBV9 | TGTGCCAGCAGCCCAGAACTAGCCACAGATACGCAGTATTTT | CASSPELATDTQYF
TRBJ2-1 | - | TRBD1 | TRBV5-1 | TGCGCCAGCAGCGAGGGGTCCACAGGGGGCTACAATGAGCAGTTCTTC | CASSEGSTGGYNEQFF
TRBJ1-4 | - | TRBD1 | TRBV19 | TGTGCCAGTAGTGACAGGGATTGGCGTGAAAAACTGTTTTTT | CASSDRDWREKLFF
TRBJ1-4 | - | - | TRBV23-1 | TGCGCCAGCAGTCAAAAGGCACGGGTTGGTGACGAAAAACTGTTTTTT | CASSQKARVGDEKLFF
TRBJ2-3 | - | TRBD1 | TRBV5-4 | TGTGCCAGCAGCTCCCTGGACAGGGGAGACACAGATACGCAGTATTTT | CASSSLDRGDTDTQYF
TRBJ1-1 | few | TRBD1 | TRBV30 | TGTGCCTGGAGTCGTACGAAAGACAGGGGGTCTCGCACTGAAGCTTTCTTT | CAWSRTKDRGSRTEAFF
TRBJ2-5 | few | - | TRBV7-6 | TGTGCCAGCAATGAGTGGGGCACAGAGACCCAGTACTTC | CASNEWGTETQYF
TRBJ2-1 | - | TRBD2 | TRBV6-5 | TGTGCCAGCACCAGGACTAGCGGTCTTCGTCCTGAGCAGTTCTTC | CASTRTSGLRPEQFF
TRBJ2-6 | once | - | TRBV4-1 | TGCGCCAGCAGCCAAGATCTGGCCGTCTCTGGGGCCAACGTCCTGACTTTC | CASSQDLAVSGANVLTF
TRBJ2-1 | once | - | TRBV7-2 | TGTGCCAGCAGCTCCAACTTAGAAACTGGGCAGTTCTTC | CASSSNLETGQFF
TRBJ2-3 | - | TRBD2 | TRBV2 | TGTGCCAGCAGTGTGGGACTAGCGGGTGATACGCAGTATTTT | CASSVGLAGDTQYF
TRBJ2-5 | - | - | TRBV2 | TGTGCCAGCACCGAGAGGGAGACCCAGTACTTC | CASTERETQYF
TRBJ2-3 | few | - | TRBV30 | TGTGCCTGGACTCAGGGGTCAGATACGCAGTATTTT | CAWTQGSDTQYF
TRBJ2-5 | once | - | TRBV5-1 | TGCGCCAGCAGCTTCCTCGACACACTCCAAGAGACCCAGTACTTC | CASSFLDTLQETQYF
TRBJ2-2 | - | - | TRBV18 | TGTGCCAGCTCACCTTTTGGGCATTTGGGGAACACCGGGGAGCTGTTTTTT | CASSPFGHLGNTGELFF
TRBJ1-2 | - | TRBD1 | TRBV5-1 | TGCGCCAGCAGCTTGGGCCCCTCCGGGACAGCCTATGGCTACACCTTC | CASSLGPSGTAYGYTF
TRBJ1-2 | - | - | TRBV30 | TGTGCCTGGAGCAGGGGATGGTATGGCTACACCTTC | CAWSRGWYGYTF
TRBJ1-2 | many | TRBD1 | TRBV11-2 | TGTGCCAGCAGGCCCGGGACAGGGCTGTGGGGCTACACCTTC | CASRPGTGLWGYTF
TRBJ1-2 | - | - | TRBV7-9 | TGTGCCAGCAGCTTAGGAGGGCTAGGCTACACCTTC | CASSLGGLGYTF
TRBJ2-7 | - | - | TRBV11-2 | TGTGCCAGCAGCTTTGACAGTTTTTCCTACGAGCAGTACTTC | CASSFDSFSYEQYF
TRBJ1-2 | few | TRBD1 | TRBV19 | TGTGCCAGTAGTATCAGAAGACAGGGAAACTATGGCTACACCTTC | CASSIRRQGNYGYTF
TRBJ2-1 | - | - | TRBV11-2 | TGTGCCAGCAGCTTAGAGGTGGAGGGCAGACAGTTCTTC | CASSLEVEGRQFF
TRBJ1-1 | - | - | TRBV28 | TGTGCCAGCACAATAATGAGGGCGGAGAACACTGAAGCTTTCTTT | CASTIMRAENTEAFF
TRBJ1-5 | few | - | TRBV27 | TGTGCCAGCAGTCCCTCCGGGGGGCATCAGCCCCAGCATTTT | CASSPSGGHQPQHF
TRBJ2-7 | - | TRBD1 | TRBV7-2 | TGTGCCAGCAGCTACCGGGACAGCAACTCCTACGAGCAGTACTTC | CASSYRDSNSYEQYF
TRBJ2-7 | - | TRBD1 | TRBV7-6 | TGTGCCAGCAGCCACCCGGGACAGGCGTACGAGCAGTACTTC | CASSHPGQAYEQYF
TRBJ2-7 | once | TRBD1 | TRBV29-1 | TGCAGCGTTAGGGGACAGGGGCCATACGAGCAGTACTTC | CSVRGQGPYEQYF
TRBJ2-1 | - | TRBD2 | TRBV5-1 | TGCGCCAGCAGCTTGGGACTAGCGGGAGGGCCGATCTACAATGAGCAGTTCTTC | CASSLGLAGGPIYNEQFF
TRBJ1-2 | - | - | TRBV28 | TGTGCCAGCAGTCCTCGGACAGGCTACACCTTC | CASSPRTGYTF
TRBJ2-1 | - | - | TRBV28 | TGTGCCAGCAGTCTAGTATTTGGTGAGCAGTTCTTC | CASSLVFGEQFF
TRBJ2-7 | - | - | TRBV12-3/TRBV12-4 | TGTGCCAGCAGTTTTGCTGTCAGGGGCGAGCAGTACTTC | CASSFAVRGEQYF
TRBJ1-6 | - | - | TRBV9 | TGTGCCAGCAGCGCGGAGGGTTCTGGGCTGGTTTCACCCCTCCACTTT | CASSAEGSGLVSPLHF
TRBJ1-1 | - | - | TRBV11-2 | TGTGCCAGCAGCTGGTGGGGGGGGCCGGGCACTGAAGCTTTCTTT | CASSWWGGPGTEAFF
TRBJ2-3 | - | TRBD2 | TRBV23-1 | TGCGCCAGCAGTCAATCGGCCGCAGGGACTAGCGGGAGTAGGAGAAAGTATTTT | CASSQSAAGTSGSRRKYF
TRBJ1-3 | - | - | TRBV28 | TGTGCCAGCAGTTCCGGTGGGGGGGTAACAGGAAACACCATATATTTT | CASSSGGGVTGNTIYF
TRBJ2-7 | - | TRBD1 | TRBV7-8 | TGTGCCAGCAGTTGGACAGGGGAACCCTACGAGCAGTACTTC | CASSWTGEPYEQYF
TRBJ2-3 | - | - | TRBV2 | TGTGCCAGCAGTGAAGTAAGGGGGACAGATACGCAGTATTTT | CASSEVRGTDTQYF
TRBJ2-5 | - | - | TRBV19 | TGTGCCAGTAGTATAGCCCCGGGCAGGGAAGAGACCCAGTACTTC | CASSIAPGREETQYF
TRBJ2-2 | - | - | TRBV27 | TGTGCCAGCAATCAGGGAACCGGGGAGCTGTTTTTT | CASNQGTGELFF
TRBJ2-2 | - | - | TRBV18 | TGTGCCAGCTCACCACTGCAGGGGTACACCGGGGAGCTGTTTTTT | CASSPLQGYTGELFF
TRBJ1-4 | - | - | TRBV12-3/TRBV12-4 | TGTGCCAGCTTTGGGGGGACTAATGAAAAACTGTTTTTT | CASFGGTNEKLFF
TRBJ1-2 | once | - | TRBV19 | TGTGCCAGTAGTTGGGGGAGGGGTCACGGCTACACCTTC | CASSWGRGHGYTF
TRBJ2-2 | - | - | TRBV6-6 | TGTGCCAGCAGTCCGGAAACTAGCACTGAAGGCACCGGGGAGCTGTTTTTT | CASSPETSTEGTGELFF
TRBJ2-5 | - | TRBD2 | TRBV9 | TGTGCCAGCAGCGCTAGCGGGAGGGCCGGAAAGACCCAGTACTTC | CASSASGRAGKTQYF
TRBJ1-1 | - | TRBD1 | TRBV18 | TGTGCCAGCTCACCACAGAGTACAGGGGGTATGAACACTGAAGCTTTCTTT | CASSPQSTGGMNTEAFF
TRBJ2-1 | few | TRBD1 | TRBV7-2 | TGTGCCAGCAGTCGAACGGGACAGGGGATGGTTGGTCAGTTCTTC | CASSRTGQGMVGQFF
TRBJ2-1 | once | - | TRBV19 | TGTGCCAGTAGTATAGAAGGGAGGCGCAATGAGCAGTTCTTC | CASSIEGRRNEQFF
TRBJ2-7 | - | - | TRBV9 | TGTGCCAGCAGTTATACTCTGGGGGCCGGATACGAGCAGTACTTC | CASSYTLGAGYEQYF
TRBJ2-2 | - | TRBD1 | TRBV18 | TGTGCCAGCTCACCTCCCGGGACAGGGAGGTCCGGGGAGCTGTTTTTT | CASSPPGTGRSGELFF
TRBJ2-3 | - | - | TRBV7-9 | TGTGCCAGCAGTTTGAGAGGACTCATAAAAGGTTTGGATACGCAGTATTTT | CASSLRGLIKGLDTQYF
TRBJ1-4 | - | TRBD1 | TRBV2 | TGTGCCAGCAGAGAACAGGGGGCGTCTGAAAAACTGTTTTTT | CASREQGASEKLFF
TRBJ2-1 | - | TRBD2 | TRBV4-3 | TGCGCCAGCAGCCAAGATCCCGCTAGCGGGGGTTACAATGAGCAGTTCTTC | CASSQDPASGGYNEQFF